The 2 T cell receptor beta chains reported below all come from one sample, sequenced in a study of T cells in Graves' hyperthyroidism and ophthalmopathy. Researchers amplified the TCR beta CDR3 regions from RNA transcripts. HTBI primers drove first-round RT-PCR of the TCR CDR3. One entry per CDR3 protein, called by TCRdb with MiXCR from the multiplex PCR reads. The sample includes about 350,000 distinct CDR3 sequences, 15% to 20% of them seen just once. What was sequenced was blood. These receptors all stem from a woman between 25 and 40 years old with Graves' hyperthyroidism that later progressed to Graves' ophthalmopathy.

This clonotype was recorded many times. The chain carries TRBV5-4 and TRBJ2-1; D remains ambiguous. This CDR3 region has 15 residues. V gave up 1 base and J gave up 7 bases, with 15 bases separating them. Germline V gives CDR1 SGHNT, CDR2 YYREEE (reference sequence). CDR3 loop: CASSLTASPANEQFF. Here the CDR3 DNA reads TGTGCCAGCAGCTTGACAGCAAGCCCCGCGAATGAGCAGTTCTTC. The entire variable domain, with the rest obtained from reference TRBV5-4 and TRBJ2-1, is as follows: ETGVTQSPTHLIKTRGQQVTLRCSSQSGHNTVSWYQQALGQGPQFIFQYYREEENGRGNFPPRFSGLQFPNYSSELNVNALELDDSALYLCASSLTASPANEQFFGPGTRLTVL.

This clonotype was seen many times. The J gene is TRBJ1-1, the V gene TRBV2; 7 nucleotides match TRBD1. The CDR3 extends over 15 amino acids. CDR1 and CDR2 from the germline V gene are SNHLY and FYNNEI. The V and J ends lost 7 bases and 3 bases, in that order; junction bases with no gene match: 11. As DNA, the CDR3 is TGTGCCAGCACGGCACAGGGGCAGTTGTACACTGAAGCTTTCTTT. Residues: CASTAQGQLYTEAFF.